This T cell receptor beta chain was documented in a study of regulatory T cells in long-lasting Graves disease. Study results and limitations: Possibly, too few samples lowered accuracy. Persistent disease samples used TRBV28, TRBJ1-2 and TRBJ2-5 preferentially.

Investigators prepared the TCR beta libraries by applying iRepertoire HTBI primers and Arm-PCR of CDR3 regions. TCRdb recomputed calls from the multiplex PCR reads with MiXCR, one row per CDR3 protein. The sample records fewer than 350,000 distinct CDR3 sequences, 18% being singletons. With regard to this clonotype: Its target is unknown.

Time point indicated: newly diagnosed GD, antithyroid drugs for less than 3 months. The TCR library was made from RNA extracted from PBMCs. The CDR3 covers 18 residues. The V gene lost 1 base and the J gene lost 0 bases, with 16 bases spanning the gap. Germline assignment: CDR1 MGHRA and CDR2 YSYEKL. Sequences were derived from peripheral blood mononuclear cells (PBMCs), sampled at new diagnosis, from a patient treated with antithyroid drugs. The chain has TRBV4-1 and TRBJ1-5; D may be TRBD1 (6 bases). The clonotype comes from a female donor with Graves disease. CDR3 sequence (DNA): TGCGCCAGCAGCCAAGTTTTACTTGGGGGGCATAGCAATCAGCCCCAGCATTTT. This translates into CASSQVLLGGHSNQPQHF.